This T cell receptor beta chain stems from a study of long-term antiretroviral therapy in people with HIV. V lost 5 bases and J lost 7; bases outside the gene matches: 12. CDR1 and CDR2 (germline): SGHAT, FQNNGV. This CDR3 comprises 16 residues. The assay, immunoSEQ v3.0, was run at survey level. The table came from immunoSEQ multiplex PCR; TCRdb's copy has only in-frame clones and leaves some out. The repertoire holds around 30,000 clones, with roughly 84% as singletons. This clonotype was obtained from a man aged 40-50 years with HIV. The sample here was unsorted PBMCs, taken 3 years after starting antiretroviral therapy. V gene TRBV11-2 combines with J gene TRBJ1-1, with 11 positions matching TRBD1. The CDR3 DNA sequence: TGTGCCAGCAGCCTGGGGACAGGGGGGCAGGGGAGTGAAGCTTTCTTT. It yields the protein CASSLGTGGQGSEAFF.